These 5 T cell receptor beta chains share one sample of origin, sequenced in a study of T cells in Graves' hyperthyroidism and ophthalmopathy. Amplification targeted TCR beta CDR3 regions from RNA transcripts. HTBI primers drove first-round RT-PCR of the TCR CDR3. Each CDR3 protein gets one entry after TCRdb re-called the multiplex PCR reads with MiXCR. The sample yields over 200,000 distinct CDR3 sequences, roughly 15% seen once. Sequences were obtained from blood. These TCRs come from a woman aged 40 to 55 with Graves' hyperthyroidism that later progressed to Graves' ophthalmopathy.

The gene calls are TRBV19 and TRBJ1-1; possibly TRBD1 for D (6 bases). The CDR3 is 18 residues long. In germline, CDR1 is LNHDA, CDR2 SQIVND (reference sequence). V was pared by 8 bases and J by 3 bases, with 28 bases between. The CDR3 sequence: CASHYPTKGRRGDTEAFF. CDR3 sequence (DNA): TGTGCCAGTCACTACCCCACGAAGGGACGAAGGGGGGACACTGAAGCTTTCTTT.

This clonotype was seen more than once but under ten times. The chain employs TRBV24-1 and TRBJ2-1; 7 bases map to TRBD1. The CDR3 runs 15 residues. The germline CDR1 and CDR2 sequences are KGHDR and SFDVKD. V was pared by 3 bases and J by 8 bases, with 9 bases of the junction left unmatched. CDR3: CATSDETGNSDEQFF. DNA for the CDR3: TGTGCCACCAGTGATGAGACAGGGAATTCCGATGAGCAGTTCTTC.

This chain links TRBV5-1 with TRBJ2-1; 7 bases fit TRBD1. Germline-derived CDR1 and CDR2 are SGHRS and YFSETQ. V shed 0 bases, J shed 2 bases, and the junction held 8 bases outside the gene matches. The CDR3 runs to 17 residues. The CDR3 protein is CASSLELGQGAYNEQFF. CDR3 bases: TGCGCCAGCAGCTTGGAATTAGGCCAGGGGGCCTACAATGAGCAGTTCTTC.

This clonotype was seen at least ten times. The chain joins TRBV13 to TRBJ1-6, with D possibly being TRBD1 (6 bases). The CDR3 runs to 17 residues. Trimming stripped 5 bases from V and 6 bases from J, with 20 bases between. Germline CDR1 and CDR2: PRHDT and FYEKMQ (reference sequence). Here the CDR3 reads CASSPSNRDNTNSPLHF. CDR3 sequence (DNA): TGTGCCAGCAGCCCCTCGAACCGGGACAATACTAATTCACCCCTCCACTTT.

The chain links TRBV7-9 to TRBJ2-6; 7 nucleotides line up with TRBD2. CDR1 is SEHNR, CDR2 FQNEAQ, per germline (reference sequence). The trim removed 4 bases at V and 1 base at J, leaving 16 bases unmatched. The CDR3 consists of 20 residues. This CDR3 reads CASSSLGTSDHRSGANVLTF. The CDR3 DNA is TGTGCCAGCAGCTCGTTGGGTACTAGCGACCACAGGTCTGGGGCCAACGTCCTGACTTTC.